Listed below are T cell receptor beta chains from one sample, sequenced in a study of identical twins. Using its own MiXCR run on the 5' RACE reads, TCRdb lists one record per CDR3 protein. The table has 690,000 or so distinct CDR3 sequences, less than 10% seen once. The same sample was also studied in work on yellow fever vaccine responses in identical twins.

The material sequenced was PBMCs. All receptors derive from a woman between 18 and 30 years old in good health. CDR3s include the opening cysteine and the closing phenylalanine or tryptophan. The order of the fields is D gene, V gene, J gene, clone size, CDR3 protein, CDR3 DNA. The D gene is left open where the match is weak. Size tells how often a clone was seen (once, few, many) or the class of an expanded clone, and some rows leave it out.

-	TRBV12-3/TRBV12-4	TRBJ2-3	-	CASSLDPQGTDTQYF	TGTGCCAGCAGCCTCGATCCGCAGGGCACAGATACGCAGTATTTT
-	TRBV6-4	TRBJ2-1	-	CASSDPGTQQFF	TGTGCCAGCAGTGACCCTGGGACTCAGCAGTTCTTC
TRBD1	TRBV13	TRBJ2-7	many	CASSRDRRTYEQYF	TGTGCCAGCAGCCGGGACAGGCGCACCTACGAGCAGTACTTC
-	TRBV3-1	TRBJ2-1	few	CASSQLGGGYNEQFF	TGTGCCAGCAGCCAATTAGGGGGGGGTTACAATGAGCAGTTCTTC
-	TRBV15	TRBJ2-6	few	CATSLGGSGANVLTF	TGTGCCACCAGCCTAGGGGGCTCTGGGGCCAACGTCCTGACTTTC
TRBD1	TRBV24-1	TRBJ2-5	-	CATTPGTDQETQYF	TGTGCCACCACCCCCGGGACAGACCAAGAGACCCAGTACTTC
-	TRBV6-5	TRBJ1-2	many	CASSYSGGGYTF	TGTGCCAGCAGTTACTCGGGGGGTGGCTACACCTTC
-	TRBV29-1	TRBJ1-1	many	CSVEGFFGVSTTEAFF	TGCAGCGTTGAAGGGTTTTTTGGGGTCTCGACTACTGAAGCTTTCTTT
-	TRBV29-1	TRBJ2-7	-	CSGVSGPSGEQYF	TGCAGCGGTGTCTCTGGCCCCTCTGGCGAGCAGTACTTC
TRBD2	TRBV6-2/TRBV6-3	TRBJ2-7	-	CASTVGTSGSHLLEQYF	TGTGCCAGCACCGTCGGGACTAGCGGGAGCCACCTTTTGGAGCAGTACTTC
TRBD1	TRBV20-1	TRBJ1-2	-	CSAKPSGTGFIPNYGYTF	TGCAGTGCTAAACCTTCGGGGACAGGGTTCATTCCTAACTATGGCTACACCTTC
-	TRBV12-3/TRBV12-4	TRBJ1-1	few	CASSLKARGMNTEAFF	TGTGCCAGCAGTTTAAAGGCCCGGGGGATGAACACTGAAGCTTTCTTT
TRBD2	TRBV5-1	TRBJ2-1	many	CASSQGLAYEQFF	TGCGCCAGCAGCCAAGGACTAGCCTATGAGCAGTTCTTC
TRBD2	TRBV20-1	TRBJ2-7	-	CSTSNVGGGANEQYF	TGCAGTACGTCAAACGTTGGCGGGGGGGCCAACGAGCAGTACTTC
-	TRBV4-1	TRBJ2-3	few	CASSQATVAPDTQYF	TGCGCCAGCAGCCAAGCGACAGTAGCCCCAGATACGCAGTATTTT
-	TRBV27	TRBJ2-3	-	CASSFWTEPTSTDTQYF	TGTGCCAGCAGTTTTTGGACAGAGCCTACTAGCACAGATACGCAGTATTTT
-	TRBV12-3/TRBV12-4	TRBJ1-6	-	CASSGGPTNSPLHF	TGTGCCAGTTCCGGGGGGCCAACCAATTCACCCCTCCACTTT
-	TRBV12-3/TRBV12-4	TRBJ1-5	-	CASSLTAELNQPQHF	TGTGCCAGCAGTTTGACAGCAGAACTTAATCAGCCCCAGCATTTT
-	TRBV19	TRBJ2-3	-	CASSMLTSTDTQYF	TGTGCCAGTAGTATGCTGACTAGCACAGATACGCAGTATTTT
TRBD1	TRBV28	TRBJ1-5	few	CASRTGTGVGNQPQHF	TGTGCCAGCAGGACCGGGACAGGGGTAGGAAATCAGCCCCAGCATTTT
TRBD1	TRBV25-1	TRBJ1-6	few	CASSGQGGARPLHF	TGTGCCAGCAGTGGACAGGGGGGGGCGAGACCCCTCCACTTT
TRBD1	TRBV5-1	TRBJ2-5	few	CASSAGTVGETQYF	TGCGCCAGCAGCGCCGGGACAGTCGGGGAGACCCAGTACTTC
-	TRBV12-3/TRBV12-4	TRBJ2-5	-	CASSSRARETQYF	TGTGCCAGCAGCTCTCGGGCCCGGGAGACCCAGTACTTC
-	TRBV4-3	TRBJ2-3	few	CASSQSGSSTTDTQYF	TGCGCCAGCAGCCAATCCGGGAGCTCCACCACAGATACGCAGTATTTT
TRBD2	TRBV11-1	TRBJ2-2	many	CASSSGLAGGNTGELFF	TGTGCCAGCAGCTCGGGACTAGCGGGGGGAAACACCGGGGAGCTGTTTTTT
-	TRBV5-1	TRBJ2-2	few	CASKGQGVNTGELFF	TGCGCCAGCAAGGGGCAGGGCGTTAACACCGGGGAGCTGTTTTTT
-	TRBV7-9	TRBJ2-7	many	CASSLAQAGIEQYF	TGTGCCAGCAGCTTAGCGCAGGCAGGGATCGAGCAGTACTTC
TRBD2	TRBV7-2	TRBJ2-3	-	CASSFKRGGGTADTQYF	TGTGCCAGCAGCTTTAAACGGGGGGGAGGAACGGCAGATACGCAGTATTTT
TRBD2	TRBV12-3/TRBV12-4	TRBJ2-3	many	CASSQPGTSGTKQYF	TGTGCCAGCAGTCAACCCGGGACTAGCGGGACCAAGCAGTATTTT
-	TRBV20-1	TRBJ2-5	-	CSANQLETQYF	TGCAGTGCTAATCAACTGGAGACCCAGTACTTC
-	TRBV20-1	TRBJ1-1	-	CSAIKAVSNTEAFF	TGCAGTGCTATTAAAGCCGTCTCGAACACTGAAGCTTTCTTT
-	TRBV7-2	TRBJ2-3	few	CASSLGVAGAYTDTQYF	TGTGCCAGCAGCTTAGGAGTTGCGGGGGCGTACACAGATACGCAGTATTTT
-	TRBV18	TRBJ2-3	few	CASSPRDDTQYF	TGTGCCAGCTCACCGCGGGACGATACGCAGTATTTT